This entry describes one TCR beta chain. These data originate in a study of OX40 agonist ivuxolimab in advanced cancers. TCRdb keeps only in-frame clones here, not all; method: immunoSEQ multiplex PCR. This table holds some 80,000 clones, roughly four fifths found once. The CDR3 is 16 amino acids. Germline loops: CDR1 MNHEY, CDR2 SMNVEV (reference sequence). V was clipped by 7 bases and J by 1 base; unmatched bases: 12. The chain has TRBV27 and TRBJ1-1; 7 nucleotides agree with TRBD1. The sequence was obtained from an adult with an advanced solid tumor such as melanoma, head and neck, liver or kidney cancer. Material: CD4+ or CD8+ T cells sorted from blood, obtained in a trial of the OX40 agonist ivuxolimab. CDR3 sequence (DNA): TGTGCCAGCATCGTGGACAGGAGGTCACGGAACACTGAAGCTTTCTTT. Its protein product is CASIVDRRSRNTEAFF.